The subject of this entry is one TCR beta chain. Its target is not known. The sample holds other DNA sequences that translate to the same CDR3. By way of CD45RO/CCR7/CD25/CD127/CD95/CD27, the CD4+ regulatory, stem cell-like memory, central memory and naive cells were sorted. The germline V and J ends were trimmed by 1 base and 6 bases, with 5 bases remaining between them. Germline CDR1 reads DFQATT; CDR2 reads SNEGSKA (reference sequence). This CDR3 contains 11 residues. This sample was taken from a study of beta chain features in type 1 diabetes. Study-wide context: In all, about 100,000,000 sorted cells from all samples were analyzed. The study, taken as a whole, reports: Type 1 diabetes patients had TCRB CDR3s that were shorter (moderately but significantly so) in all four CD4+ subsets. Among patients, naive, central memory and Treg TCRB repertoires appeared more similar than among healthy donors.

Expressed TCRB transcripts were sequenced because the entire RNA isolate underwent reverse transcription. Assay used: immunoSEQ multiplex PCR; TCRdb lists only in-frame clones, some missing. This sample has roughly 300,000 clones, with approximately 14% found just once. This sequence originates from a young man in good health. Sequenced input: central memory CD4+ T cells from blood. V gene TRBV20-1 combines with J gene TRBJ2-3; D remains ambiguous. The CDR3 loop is CSARGGDTQYF. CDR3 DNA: TGCAGTGCTAGAGGTGGCGATACGCAGTATTTT.